What follows describes a single T cell receptor (beta chain). Nominally healthy donors were sampled, though unrecorded immune exposures were likely. These data originate in a study of cytomegalovirus exposure and HLA in healthy donors. The PCR used 60 Vbeta and 13 Jbeta primers. The repertoire was sequenced with immunoSEQ multiplex PCR; TCRdb's copy has only in-frame clones and lacks some. The sample has 150,000 to 200,000 clones; around 80% are singletons. This sequence was found in a woman aged 40 to 50 in good health and CMV-seronegative. Material for sequencing was PBMCs.

CDR3 in amino acids: CASRLRTGEGEKLFF. The CDR3 DNA reads as TGCGCCAGCAGGCTCAGGACAGGGGAAGGAGAAAAACTGTTTTTT. The chain is built from TRBV5-1 and TRBJ1-4, with 9 nucleotides matching TRBD1. The V gene's germline CDR1 is SGHRS and CDR2 YFSETQ. The length of the CDR3 is 15 residues. J was trimmed by 8 bases and V by 5 bases; bases with no gene match: 10.